This TCR beta chain was sequenced in a study of blood T cell repertoires in COVID-19. Across the whole study: The samples span acute and convalescent COVID-19 from the United States, Italy and Spain. PBMCs, B-cell-depleted T cells, or T cells provided the cDNA or gDNA that made up the material.

This clone was observed a handful of times. Germline CDR1 SGHNT, CDR2 YYREEE (reference sequence). This CDR3 has 13 residues. The germline V and J ends were trimmed by 0 bases and 6 bases, with 10 bases remaining between them. In the original processing: Estimated nucleated cell counts came from reference gene primer amplification. Assay: immunoSEQ multiplex PCR; the TCRdb copy retains only in-frame clones and omits some. The V and J calls and clone size come from that table; D and trimming were worked out from the DNA. Among more than 85,000 clones listed, 84% were seen once. V gene TRBV5-4 combines with J gene TRBJ2-7; tentative D call: TRBD1 (5 bases). The material sequenced was peripheral blood. This TCR came from a human donor in a cohort sampled during active COVID-19. CDR3 nucleotides: TGTGCCAGCAGCTTGGACAGAAGGGGCGAGCAGTACTTC. Translation: CASSLDRRGEQYF.